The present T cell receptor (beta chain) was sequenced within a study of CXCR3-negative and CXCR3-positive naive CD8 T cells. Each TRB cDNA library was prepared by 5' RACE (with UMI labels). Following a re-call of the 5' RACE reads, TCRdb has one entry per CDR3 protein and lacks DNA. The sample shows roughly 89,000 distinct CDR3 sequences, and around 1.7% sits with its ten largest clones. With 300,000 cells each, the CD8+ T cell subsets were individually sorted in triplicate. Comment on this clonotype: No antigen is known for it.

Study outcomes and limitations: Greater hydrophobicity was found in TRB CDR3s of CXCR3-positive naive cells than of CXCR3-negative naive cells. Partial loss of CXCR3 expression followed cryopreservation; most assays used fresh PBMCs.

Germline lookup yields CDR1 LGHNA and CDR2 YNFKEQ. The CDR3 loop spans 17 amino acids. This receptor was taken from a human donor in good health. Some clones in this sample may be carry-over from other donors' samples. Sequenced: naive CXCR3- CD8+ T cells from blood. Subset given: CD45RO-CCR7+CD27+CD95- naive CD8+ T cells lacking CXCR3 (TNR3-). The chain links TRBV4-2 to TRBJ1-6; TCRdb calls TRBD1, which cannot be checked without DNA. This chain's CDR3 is CASSPPVGRLDNSPLHF.